The 28 T cell receptor beta chains below come from one sample, sequenced in a study of shared clonotypes between healthy human individuals (dated by TCRdb to 2020 to 2022). To prepare the library, the immunoSEQ multiplex PCR assay was applied. The clones in this table, taken by TCRdb from immuneACCESS, are in-frame only. Not every clone is retained; where verified, under half of the shortfall comes from an unresolved V gene, and the cause of the rest is unknown. The sample table contains around 2.3 million clones; only one count was recorded for approximately 96% of them. The ten biggest clones cover approximately 0.13% of the sample. Sequencing input: naive CD4+ T cells sorted from blood. The sample's cell subset or site label is to be understood as: CD45RA+ positively selected. The receptor set was obtained from a man aged 18 to 30 in good health.

CDR3 sequence reads: CASSLLASSTDTQYF. The CDR3 bases are TGTGCCAGCAGTTTACTAGCTAGTAGCACAGATACGCAGTATTTT. The rearrangement uses TRBV2 and TRBJ2-3; possible D gene TRBD2, 6 bases. V dropped 5 bases and J dropped 0 bases, with 12 bases sitting between them. This CDR3 is 15 amino acids long. The germline gives CDR1 SNHLY, CDR2 FYNNEI.

This sequence joins TRBV27 and TRBJ2-7; 14 bases match TRBD2. Germline CDR1 and CDR2: MNHEY and SMNVEV (reference sequence). The CDR3 covers 17 residues. V shed 5 bases and J 4 bases; nucleotides not matched to a gene: 10. CDR3 sequence (DNA): TGTGCCAGCAGTCCGCGACAGGGACTAGCGGGAGAATACGAGCAGTACTTC. This codes for CASSPRQGLAGEYEQYF.

The CDR3 here is CASSHLGRETTDTQYF. The CDR3 region has the DNA TGTGCCAGCAGTCACTTGGGGCGGGAGACGACAGATACGCAGTATTTT. The chain employs TRBV27 and TRBJ2-3, with 7 bases that match TRBD2. Germline V gene lookup returns CDR1 MNHEY and CDR2 SMNVEV (reference sequence). The CDR3 contains 16 residues. V dropped 5 bases and J dropped 3; count of bases not matched to a gene: 11.

The CDR3: CASSLQIGYEQYF. CDR3 coding DNA: TGTGCCAGCAGCTTACAGATCGGGTACGAGCAGTACTTC. The rearrangement joins TRBV7-9 to TRBJ2-7, with no clear D. Germline V gene sequence: CDR1 SEHNR, CDR2 FQNEAQ (reference sequence). V shed 2 bases and J shed 4 bases, with 9 bases lying between them. The CDR3 has 13 residues. Drawing the rest from reference TRBV7-9 and TRBJ2-7, the complete variable domain is DTGVSQNPRHKITKRGQNVTFRCDPISEHNRLYWYRQTLGQGPEFLTYFQNEAQLEKSRLLSDRFSAERPKGSFSTLEIQRTEQGDSAMYLCASSLQIGYEQYFGPGTRLTVT.

Of note for this clone: Other nucleotide sequences in the sample specify the same CDR3. The V call is TRBV27, the J call TRBJ1-5; D is unclear. Trimming pared 3 bases from V and 4 bases from J, leaving 7 bases between. Germline CDR1 MNHEY, CDR2 SMNVEV (reference sequence). The CDR3 has 13 residues. The CDR3 region is CASSLAENQPQHF. The CDR3 DNA follows: TGTGCCAGCAGTTTGGCCGAAAATCAGCCCCAGCATTTT.

This chain links TRBV30 with TRBJ1-6; D perhaps matches TRBD1 (5 bases). The germline V and J ends were trimmed by 5 bases and 4 bases, with 9 bases remaining between them. The CDR3 extends over 13 amino acids. Germline assignment: CDR1 GTSNPN and CDR2 SVGIG (reference sequence). The CDR3 protein is CAWEGAYNSPLHF. The CDR3 DNA reads TGTGCCTGGGAAGGGGCGTATAATTCACCCCTCCACTTT.

This chain connects TRBV5-1 to TRBJ2-5; 12 positions agree with TRBD2. CDR1 and CDR2 (germline): SGHRS, YFSETQ. Trimming took 4 bases from V and 5 from J; bases not matched to a gene: 6. The CDR3 has 15 residues. The CDR3 protein is CASSPTSGRYETQYF. CDR3 nucleotide sequence: TGCGCCAGCAGCCCGACTAGCGGGAGATATGAGACCCAGTACTTC.

This clone was seen a handful of times. J is TRBJ1-1 and V is TRBV30; no clear D gene. Germline V lookup: CDR1 GTSNPN, CDR2 SVGIG (reference sequence). V was clipped by 2 bases and J by 0 bases, with 7 bases between them. The CDR3 is 13 amino acids. CDR3: CAWSPSMNTEAFF. The CDR3 DNA reads as TGTGCCTGGAGTCCCTCGATGAACACTGAAGCTTTCTTT.

Regarding this clone: The junction departs from the called germline gene at one end, perhaps through a read error. The V call is TRBV30, the J call TRBJ1-2, with D perhaps TRBD1 (6 bases). Germline V CDR1 and CDR2: GTSNPN, SVGIG (reference sequence). The CDR3 spans 14 residues. CDR3 sequence reads: CARSSGTITYGYTF. CDR3 coding DNA: TGTGCCCGGAGTTCCGGGACAATTACCTATGGCTACACCTTC.

This clone appeared a single time. The chain joins TRBV5-1 to TRBJ2-2; D is uncertain. CDR3 length: 14 amino acids. Germline assignment: CDR1 SGHRS and CDR2 YFSETQ. Trimming left V 4 bases short and J 0 bases short, with 7 bases between. CDR3 in DNA: TGCGCCAGCAGCGCCCTAACGAACACCGGGGAGCTGTTTTTT. Translating gives CASSALTNTGELFF.

The chain has TRBV6-1 and TRBJ2-7; D is perhaps TRBD1 (5 bases). Trimming removed 4 bases from V and 4 bases from J, with 17 bases in between. There are 15 residues in the CDR3. The germline CDR1 and CDR2 sequences are MNHNS and SASEGT. The chain's CDR3 is CASSAQGLSGYEQYF. The CDR3 bases are TGTGCCAGCAGTGCGCAGGGATTAAGTGGATACGAGCAGTACTTC.

The chain has TRBV30 and TRBJ2-3; 15 bases line up with TRBD2. Trimming took 0 bases from V and 4 from J; bases not matched to a gene: 5. CDR3 length equals 17 residues. Germline V gives CDR1 GTSNPN, CDR2 SVGIG (reference sequence). The CDR3 reads CAWSVSRTSGGADTQYF. Here the CDR3 DNA reads TGTGCCTGGAGTGTCTCGAGGACTAGCGGGGGGGCAGATACGCAGTATTTT.

This chain connects TRBV5-4 to TRBJ2-3, with a possible D match to TRBD1 (6 bases). The CDR3 length is 14 residues. V was pared by 4 bases and J by 3 bases, with 12 bases between. Germline values: CDR1 SGHNT, CDR2 YYREEE (reference sequence). CDR3: CASSVGHMTDTQYF. The DNA of the CDR3 is TGTGCCAGCAGCGTGGGACATATGACAGATACGCAGTATTTT.

This chain joins TRBV7-2 and TRBJ1-4, with TRBD1 matching over 7 bases. This CDR3 spans 15 amino acids. Germline CDR1 reads SGHTA; CDR2 reads FQGNSA. The J segment lost 1 base and the V segment lost 6 bases, leaving 5 bases of the junction unmatched. This CDR3 is CASRNQGETNEKLFF. The CDR3, as DNA: TGTGCCAGCAGGAATCAGGGGGAAACTAATGAAAAACTGTTTTTT.

This clone was picked up one time. V and J are TRBV6-5 and TRBJ2-3; unclear D gene. Looked up from germline, CDR1 is MNHEY and CDR2 is SVGAGI. The CDR3 is 15 amino acids. V lost 2 bases and J lost 6, with 15 bases in between. The CDR3 protein is CASSYLGPTGDTQYF. The CDR3 region has the DNA TGTGCCAGCAGTTACCTGGGCCCTACTGGGGATACGCAGTATTTT.

This clone came up a few times. The chain joins TRBV7-9 to TRBJ1-6, with 7 bases identical to TRBD1. The trim removed 7 bases at V and 5 bases at J, leaving 5 bases unmatched. This CDR3 contains 14 residues. Germline-derived CDR1 and CDR2 are SEHNR and FQNEAQ (reference sequence). The CDR3 DNA sequence: TGTGCCAGCACCCGGGACAGCAATAATTCACCCCTCCACTTT. Its protein product is CASTRDSNNSPLHF.

The chain couples TRBV30 to TRBJ2-2; D may match TRBD1 or TRBD2 (5 bases each). This CDR3 comprises 15 residues. The germline gives CDR1 GTSNPN, CDR2 SVGIG (reference sequence). The ends were cut back, 0 bases at V and 4 bases at J, with 12 bases in the middle. The CDR3 sequence: CAWSVQASSTGELFF. For the CDR3, the DNA is TGTGCCTGGAGTGTACAGGCTAGCAGCACCGGGGAGCTGTTTTTT.

This clone was counted a single time. This chain connects TRBV4-1 to TRBJ2-6; 11 positions agree with TRBD2. This CDR3 is built from 19 residues. Per the germline V gene, CDR1 is MGHRA and CDR2 is YSYEKL. The trim removed 0 bases at V and 0 bases at J, leaving 4 bases unmatched. The CDR3 DNA follows: TGCGCCAGCAGCCAAGAAGGGCTAGCGGGAGGCTCTGGGGCCAACGTCCTGACTTTC. Translating it yields CASSQEGLAGGSGANVLTF.

The chain recombines TRBV6-5 with TRBJ2-7, with D uncertain. The CDR3 consists of 15 residues. Trimming stripped 5 bases from V and 0 bases from J, with 14 bases between. CDR1 and CDR2 (germline): MNHEY, SVGAGI. The chain's CDR3 is CASSAYPDGSYEQYF. DNA for the CDR3: TGTGCCAGCAGTGCCTACCCGGACGGCTCCTACGAGCAGTACTTC.

The chain joins TRBV7-2 to TRBJ2-2; D is uncertain. The CDR3 loop spans 16 amino acids. The V gene's germline CDR1 is SGHTA and CDR2 FQGNSA. V lost 2 bases to trimming and J lost 6 bases, with 16 bases between them. The CDR3 is CASSLSWSRGAGELFF. Written as DNA, the CDR3 is TGTGCCAGCAGCTTATCGTGGTCGAGAGGAGCCGGGGAGCTGTTTTTT.

The J gene is TRBJ1-3, the V gene TRBV4-1, with D unclear. The CDR3 length is 15 residues. Per the germline V gene, CDR1 is MGHRA and CDR2 is YSYEKL. V was clipped by 4 bases and J by 5 bases, with 15 bases between them. CDR3: CASSPLALSRNTIYF. The CDR3 region has the DNA TGCGCCAGCAGCCCCCTCGCCCTGTCCCGAAACACCATATATTTT.

The V and J genes are TRBV18 and TRBJ1-5, with D uncertain. The germline V and J ends were trimmed by 6 bases and 2 bases, with 14 bases remaining between them. The length of the CDR3 is 15 residues. Looked up from germline, CDR1 is KGHSH and CDR2 is LQKENI. The CDR3 sequence: CASSRGREGNQPQHF. The CDR3 region has the DNA TGTGCCAGCTCCCGCGGACGGGAGGGCAATCAGCCCCAGCATTTT.

The chain uses TRBV5-1 and TRBJ2-7; D gene unclear. This CDR3 is built from 15 residues. V gave up 0 bases and J gave up 0 bases, with 10 bases separating them. CDR1 SGHRS and CDR2 YFSETQ come from the germline V gene. CDR3 sequence: CASSLGYIPSYEQYF. The CDR3 bases are TGCGCCAGCAGCTTGGGTTATATTCCCTCCTACGAGCAGTACTTC.

The chain links TRBV6-6 to TRBJ2-1; tentative D call: TRBD2 (6 bases). CDR3 length equals 10 residues. The germline V gene encodes CDR1 MNHNY and CDR2 SVGAGI (reference sequence). V was shortened by 11 bases and J by 10 bases, with 12 bases between the two germline ends. The CDR3 DNA sequence: TGTGCCGGGGGACTGATCGAGCAGTTCTTC. It is translated as CAGGLIEQFF.

The chain links TRBV7-2 to TRBJ2-3; the D is unclear. This CDR3 has 12 amino acids. The germline gives CDR1 SGHTA, CDR2 FQGNSA. Trimming shortened V by 2 bases and J by 6 bases, and 6 bases separated the two germline ends. CDR3 region: CASSLNSDTQYF. As DNA, the CDR3 is TGTGCCAGCAGCTTAAACAGTGATACGCAGTATTTT.

J is TRBJ2-7 and V is TRBV19; D tentatively reads TRBD1 or TRBD2 (6 bases each). The V and J ends lost 6 bases and 0 bases respectively, with 15 bases between them. This CDR3 comprises 15 residues. Germline V gene data show CDR1 as LNHDA and CDR2 as SQIVND (reference sequence). As DNA, the CDR3 is TGTGCCAGTAGAGAAGTCGGGGGCCCCTCCTACGAGCAGTACTTC. Amino acids: CASREVGGPSYEQYF.

The chain recombines TRBV5-1 with TRBJ2-7; D perhaps matches TRBD2 (5 bases). The CDR3 totals 16 residues. Between the trimmed V and J ends, which lost 4 bases and 4 bases, there was a span of 21 bases. Germline assignment: CDR1 SGHRS and CDR2 YFSETQ. The DNA of the CDR3 is TGCGCCAGCAGCCCGGGATTCGGGCCACGTGAATACGAGCAGTACTTC. Translation gives CASSPGFGPREYEQYF. The full variable domain, with the rest looked up from reference TRBV5-1 and TRBJ2-7, is KAGVTQTPRYLIKTRGQQVTLSCSPISGHRSVSWYQQTPGQGLQFLFEYFSETQRNKGNFPGRFSGRQFSNSRSEMNVSTLELGDSALYLCASSPGFGPREYEQYFGPGTRLTVT.

The V gene is TRBV5-1, the J gene TRBJ2-1, with TRBD2 matching 7 bases. The CDR3 contains 15 residues. J was trimmed by 2 bases and V by 2 bases; bases with no gene match: 4. CDR1 and CDR2 from the germline V gene are SGHRS and YFSETQ. CDR3 sequence: CASSFAGVAYNEQFF. CDR3 DNA: TGCGCCAGCAGCTTTGCGGGAGTAGCCTACAATGAGCAGTTCTTC.